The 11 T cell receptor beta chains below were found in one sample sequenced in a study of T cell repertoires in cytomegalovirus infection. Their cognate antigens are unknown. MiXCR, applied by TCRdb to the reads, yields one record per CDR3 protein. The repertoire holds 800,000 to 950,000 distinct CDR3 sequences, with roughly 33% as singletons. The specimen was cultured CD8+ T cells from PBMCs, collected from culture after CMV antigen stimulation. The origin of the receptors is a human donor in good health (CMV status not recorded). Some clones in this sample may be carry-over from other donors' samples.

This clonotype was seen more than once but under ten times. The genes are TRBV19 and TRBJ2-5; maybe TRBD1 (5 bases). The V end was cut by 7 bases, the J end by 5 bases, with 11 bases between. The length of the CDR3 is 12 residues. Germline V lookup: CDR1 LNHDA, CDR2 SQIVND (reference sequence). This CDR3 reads CASTDKWETQYF. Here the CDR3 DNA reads TGTGCCAGTACGGACAAATGGGAGACCCAGTACTTC.

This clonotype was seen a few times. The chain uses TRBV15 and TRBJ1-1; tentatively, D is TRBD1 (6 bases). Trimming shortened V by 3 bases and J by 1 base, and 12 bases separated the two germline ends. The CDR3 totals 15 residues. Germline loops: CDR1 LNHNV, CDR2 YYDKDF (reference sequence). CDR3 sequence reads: CATSSSRGSNTEAFF. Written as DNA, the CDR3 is TGTGCCACCAGCAGTAGCAGGGGCTCGAACACTGAAGCTTTCTTT. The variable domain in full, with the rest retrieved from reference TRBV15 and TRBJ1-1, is DAMVIQNPRYQVTQFGKPVTLSCSQTLNHNVMYWYQQKSSQAPKLLFHYYDKDFNNEADTPDNFQSRRPNTSFCFLDIRSPGLGDTAMYLCATSSSRGSNTEAFFGQGTRLTVV.

The CDR3 DNA follows: TGTGCCAGCAGTGAGGGGACCGTTCTTAGTACAGATACGCAGTATTTT. This gives the protein CASSEGTVLSTDTQYF. The genes are TRBV27 and TRBJ2-3, with D perhaps assigned TRBD1 or TRBD2 (5 bases each). There are 16 residues in the CDR3. Per germline, CDR1 MNHEY and CDR2 SMNVEV (reference sequence). V lost 5 bases, J lost 3 bases, and 18 bases lay in between.

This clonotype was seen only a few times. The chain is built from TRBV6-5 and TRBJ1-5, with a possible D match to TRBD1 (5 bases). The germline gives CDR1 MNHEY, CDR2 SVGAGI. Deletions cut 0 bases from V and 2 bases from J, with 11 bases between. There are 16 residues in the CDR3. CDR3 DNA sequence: TGTGCCAGCAGTTACTCGACGGGGCATCGCAATCAGCCCCAGCATTTT. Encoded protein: CASSYSTGHRNQPQHF.

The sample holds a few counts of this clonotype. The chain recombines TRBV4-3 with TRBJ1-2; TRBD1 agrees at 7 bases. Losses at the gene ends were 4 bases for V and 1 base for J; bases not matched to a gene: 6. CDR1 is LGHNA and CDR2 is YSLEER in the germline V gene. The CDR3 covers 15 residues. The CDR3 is CASSPYRDSNYGYTF. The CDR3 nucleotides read TGCGCCAGCAGCCCTTATAGGGACAGTAACTATGGCTACACCTTC.

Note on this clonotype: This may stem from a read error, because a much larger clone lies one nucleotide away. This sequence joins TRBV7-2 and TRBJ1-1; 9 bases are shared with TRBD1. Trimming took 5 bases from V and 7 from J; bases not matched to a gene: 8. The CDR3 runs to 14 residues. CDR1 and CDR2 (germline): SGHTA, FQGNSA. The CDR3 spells CASSAGQGRDEAFF. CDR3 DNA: TGTGCCAGCAGCGCCGGACAGGGGAGGGATGAAGCTTTCTTT.

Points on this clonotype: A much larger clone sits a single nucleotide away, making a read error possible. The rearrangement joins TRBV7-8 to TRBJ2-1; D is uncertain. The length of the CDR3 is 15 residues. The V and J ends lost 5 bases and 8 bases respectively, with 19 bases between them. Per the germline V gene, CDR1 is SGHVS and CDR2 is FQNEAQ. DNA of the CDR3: TGTGCCAGCAGCGCCCCAGGCCGGCACAAGGATGAGCAGTTCTTC. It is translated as CASSAPGRHKDEQFF.

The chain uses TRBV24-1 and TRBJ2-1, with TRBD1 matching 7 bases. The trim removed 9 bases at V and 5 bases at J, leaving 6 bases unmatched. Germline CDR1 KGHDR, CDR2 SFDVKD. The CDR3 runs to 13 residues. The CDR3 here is CATGGQPDNEQFF. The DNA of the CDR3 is TGTGCCACCGGGGGACAGCCGGACAATGAGCAGTTCTTC.

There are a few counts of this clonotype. In DNA form, the CDR3 reads TGTGCCAGCAGCCCCCCTCGTTATCGTCTCAGGGTTAGGGAAAAACTGTTTTTT. Translating it yields CASSPPRYRLRVREKLFF. The V and J genes are TRBV11-3 and TRBJ1-4; D is perhaps TRBD1 (5 bases). Germline loops: CDR1 SGHNT, CDR2 YENEEA. Trimming shortened V by 5 bases and J by 8 bases, and 27 bases separated the two germline ends. This CDR3 spans 18 amino acids.

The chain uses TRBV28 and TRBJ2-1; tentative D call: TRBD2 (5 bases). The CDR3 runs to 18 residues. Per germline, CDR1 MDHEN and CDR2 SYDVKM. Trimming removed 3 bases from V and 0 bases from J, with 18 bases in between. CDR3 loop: CASSLAASLLSSYNEQFF. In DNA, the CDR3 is TGTGCCAGCAGTTTGGCGGCTAGCCTCCTTAGCTCCTACAATGAGCAGTTCTTC.

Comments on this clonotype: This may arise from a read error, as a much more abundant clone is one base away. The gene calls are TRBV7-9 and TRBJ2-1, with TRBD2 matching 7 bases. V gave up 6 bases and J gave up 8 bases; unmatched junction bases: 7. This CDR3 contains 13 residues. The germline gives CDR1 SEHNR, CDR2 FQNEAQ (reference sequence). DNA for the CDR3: TGTGCCAGCAGGAAGGCGGGGGAGGATGAGCAGTTCTTC. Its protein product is CASRKAGEDEQFF.